These 24 T cell receptor beta chains share one sample of origin, sequenced in a study of T cell changes during pregnancy in multiple sclerosis. Only in-frame clones appear in the TCRdb table, and some are missing; sequencing was by immunoSEQ multiplex PCR. The sample carries under 150,000 clones, about 96% recorded once. Sequencing was performed on peripheral blood, taken after pregnancy. These TCRs come from a female donor with multiple sclerosis, enrolled in a pregnancy study.

The chain carries TRBV5-6 and TRBJ1-2; no firm D call. CDR1 SGHDT and CDR2 YYEEEE come from the germline V gene. With 0 bases removed from V and 1 base from J, the gap between germline ends came to 7 bases. This CDR3 is built from 14 residues. The CDR3 reads CASSLVAGNYGYTF. The CDR3 nucleotides are TGTGCCAGCAGCTTGGTGGCAGGTAACTATGGCTACACCTTC.

The chain uses TRBV28 and TRBJ2-7; 8 bases are shared with TRBD2. V shed 1 base, J shed 1 base, and the junction held 3 bases outside the gene matches. The length of the CDR3 is 15 residues. Germline-derived CDR1 and CDR2 are MDHEN and SYDVKM. The CDR3: CASSLLGGRSYEQYF. The DNA for the CDR3 is TGTGCCAGCAGTTTATTGGGCGGGAGGTCCTACGAGCAGTACTTC.

The chain couples TRBV28 to TRBJ1-5; D possibly corresponds to TRBD1 (5 bases). The CDR3 is 16 residues long. Deletions cut 3 bases from V and 5 bases from J, with 17 bases between. Germline-derived CDR1 and CDR2 are MDHEN and SYDVKM. The CDR3 region is CASSLGGQGWDQPQHF. In DNA, the CDR3 is TGTGCCAGCAGTTTGGGAGGGCAGGGATGGGATCAGCCCCAGCATTTT.

This rearrangement joins TRBV11-3 to TRBJ2-1; 7 nucleotides line up with TRBD1. Germline trimming cut 1 base from V and 2 bases from J; bases unmatched to any gene: 8. Germline lookup yields CDR1 SGHNT and CDR2 YENEEA. There are 17 residues in the CDR3. The CDR3 nucleotides read TGTGCCAGCAGCTTAGGCGCGCCAGGGGGAACCTACAATGAGCAGTTCTTC. This gives the protein CASSLGAPGGTYNEQFF.

The V and J genes are TRBV28 and TRBJ1-1; D is undetermined. Germline V gene lookup returns CDR1 MDHEN and CDR2 SYDVKM. The CDR3 is 12 residues long. V lost 4 bases and J lost 7, with 10 bases in between. CDR3 sequence: CASSSWAHEAFF. CDR3 DNA: TGTGCCAGCAGTTCCTGGGCCCATGAAGCTTTCTTT.

The chain combines TRBV9 with TRBJ2-1; 9 bases map to TRBD2. Germline trimming cut 2 bases from V and 6 bases from J; bases unmatched to any gene: 0. This CDR3 is built from 13 residues. Germline-derived CDR1 and CDR2 are SGDLS and YYNGEE. CDR3 sequence: CASSVTSGNEQFF. CDR3 DNA: TGTGCCAGCAGCGTGACTAGCGGCAATGAGCAGTTCTTC.

This chain uses TRBV27 with TRBJ2-2, with D possibly matching TRBD2 (6 bases). Trimming removed 7 bases at V and 6 bases at J, with 15 bases between. In germline, CDR1 is MNHEY, CDR2 SMNVEV (reference sequence). The CDR3 spans 14 residues. In DNA form, the CDR3 reads TGTGCCAGCATGGGCGAGGGAGGATCCGGGGAGCTGTTTTTT. Translation gives CASMGEGGSGELFF.

This rearrangement joins TRBV7-8 to TRBJ2-7; TRBD2 is a possible D gene (5 bases). There are 12 residues in the CDR3. Germline V gene sequence: CDR1 SGHVS, CDR2 FQNEAQ. V was trimmed by 5 bases and J by 3 bases, leaving 8 bases between them. CDR3 region: CASSEGGYEQYF. The CDR3 DNA reads TGTGCCAGCAGCGAGGGCGGCTACGAGCAGTACTTC.

The V call is TRBV27, the J call TRBJ2-7; weak D call: TRBD2 (5 bases). V lost 5 bases to trimming and J lost 3 bases, with 5 bases between them. Looked up from germline, CDR1 is MNHEY and CDR2 is SMNVEV (reference sequence). The CDR3 consists of 11 residues. The CDR3 DNA is TGTGCCAGCAGTGGAGGCTACGAGCAGTACTTC. Its translation: CASSGGYEQYF.

V gene TRBV2 combines with J gene TRBJ1-2, with D perhaps matching TRBD1 (6 bases). CDR1 is SNHLY and CDR2 is FYNNEI in the germline V gene. There are 16 residues in the CDR3. V lost 5 bases and J lost 7, with 23 bases in between. CDR3 protein: CASSPIQGWRESGYTF. DNA for the CDR3: TGTGCCAGCAGTCCTATACAGGGCTGGCGGGAGTCTGGCTACACCTTC.

CDR3: CASSQGQGLGEQYF. Here the CDR3 DNA reads TGTGCCAGCAGCCAGGGACAGGGGTTGGGCGAGCAGTACTTC. The chain joins TRBV5-6 to TRBJ2-7; the match to TRBD1 covers 10 bases. The J segment lost 6 bases and the V segment lost 4 bases, leaving 7 bases of the junction unmatched. The CDR3 is made up of 14 amino acids. The V gene's germline CDR1 is SGHDT and CDR2 YYEEEE.

This clone was seen a single time. The V gene is TRBV7-8, the J gene TRBJ1-5; D might be TRBD1 (5 bases). Germline assignment: CDR1 SGHVS and CDR2 FQNEAQ. CDR3 size: 19 residues. Trimming removed 5 bases from V and 0 bases from J, with 23 bases in between. DNA of the CDR3: TGTGCCAGCAGCCCCACTTTACCGACAGTGGCGAATAGCAATCAGCCCCAGCATTTT. Amino acid sequence: CASSPTLPTVANSNQPQHF.

The chain employs TRBV5-4 and TRBJ2-1, with no clear D. The ends were cut back, 3 bases at V and 4 bases at J, with 8 bases in the middle. The length of the CDR3 is 13 residues. Germline V lookup: CDR1 SGHNT, CDR2 YYREEE (reference sequence). The DNA of the CDR3 is TGTGCCAGCAGCTCCAACTTGTACAATGAGCAGTTCTTC. The encoded protein is CASSSNLYNEQFF.

The gene calls are TRBV7-9 and TRBJ2-7; 12 bases match TRBD1. Looked up from germline, CDR1 is SEHNR and CDR2 is FQNEAQ (reference sequence). The CDR3 totals 17 residues. V gave up 0 bases and J gave up 2 bases; unmatched junction bases: 5. The CDR3: CASSLAGTGGKPYEQYF. The CDR3, as DNA: TGTGCCAGCAGCTTAGCGGGGACAGGGGGCAAACCCTACGAGCAGTACTTC.

The CDR3, as DNA: TGTGCCAGCAGCGCCGAGGGGGCGGGGGGGGCCAACGTCCTGACTTTC. Translated: CASSAEGAGGANVLTF. V is TRBV13 and J is TRBJ2-6; D possibly corresponds to TRBD1 (7 bases). V lost 5 bases and J 4 bases, leaving 15 bases between the germline ends. Looked up from germline, CDR1 is PRHDT and CDR2 is FYEKMQ (reference sequence). This CDR3 is 16 amino acids long.

For the CDR3, the DNA is TGCGCCAGCGCGTCAGGGACTAGCGAGCAGTACTTC. It specifies CASASGTSEQYF. V usage is TRBV10-2 and J usage is TRBJ2-7; the match to TRBD2 covers 8 bases. The CDR3 is 12 residues long. Germline CDR1 and CDR2: WSHSY and SAAADI. V lost 8 bases and J lost 6; bases outside the gene matches: 6.

V is TRBV5-1 and J is TRBJ2-5, with 7 bases lining up with TRBD2. J gave up 7 bases and V 4 bases, and 13 bases lay outside the gene matches. The CDR3 totals 15 residues. Germline V gene data show CDR1 as SGHRS and CDR2 as YFSETQ. DNA for the CDR3: TGCGCCAGCAGCCTCTTGGGCGGCAGGGAGGGGACCCAGTACTTC. Its protein is CASSLLGGREGTQYF.

The genes are TRBV28 and TRBJ1-2, with D maybe TRBD1 (5 bases). V was clipped by 7 bases and J by 4 bases, with 16 bases between them. CDR1 and CDR2 from the germline V gene are MDHEN and SYDVKM. The CDR3 length is 14 residues. CDR3 in DNA: TGTGCCAGCACCGTAGGGGTAGGGGTCTATGGCTACACCTTC. It codes for CASTVGVGVYGYTF.

The rearrangement uses TRBV7-2 and TRBJ2-7; the match to TRBD2 covers 7 bases. V dropped 2 bases and J dropped 2; count of bases not matched to a gene: 3. This CDR3 contains 14 residues. Germline CDR1 reads SGHTA; CDR2 reads FQGNSA. CDR3 in DNA: TGTGCCAGCAGCTTAACTAGCGAGGCCTACGAGCAGTACTTC. Amino acid sequence: CASSLTSEAYEQYF.

V gene TRBV30 combines with J gene TRBJ1-5; D not certain. CDR1 and CDR2 (germline): GTSNPN, SVGIG (reference sequence). CDR3 length: 15 amino acids. The V and J ends lost 0 bases and 0 bases respectively, with 9 bases between them. Here the CDR3 reads CAWSVNGLSNQPQHF. CDR3 DNA: TGTGCCTGGAGTGTCAACGGACTTAGCAATCAGCCCCAGCATTTT.

This rearrangement joins TRBV2 to TRBJ1-5, with TRBD1 as a possible D gene (5 bases). The CDR3 extends over 16 amino acids. Germline V gene sequence: CDR1 SNHLY, CDR2 FYNNEI. V was shortened by 6 bases and J by 0 bases, with 15 bases between the two germline ends. The CDR3 coding sequence is TGTGCCAGCAGCACGGGGGGTGGCTATAGCAATCAGCCCCAGCATTTT. Its translation: CASSTGGGYSNQPQHF. The variable domain in full, completed from reference TRBV2 and TRBJ1-5, reads EPEVTQTPSHQVTQMGQEVILRCVPISNHLYFYWYRQILGQKVEFLVSFYNNEISEKSEIFDDQFSVERPDGSNFTLKIRSTKLEDSAMYFCASSTGGGYSNQPQHFGDGTRLSIL.

The chain carries TRBV28 and TRBJ1-2, with D possibly matching TRBD1 (5 bases). V gave up 5 bases and J gave up 8 bases, with 12 bases separating them. Germline CDR1 is MDHEN and CDR2 is SYDVKM. This CDR3 has 12 amino acids. The CDR3: CASSAQGRGYTF. The CDR3 DNA is TGTGCCAGCAGTGCCCAGGGTCGGGGCTACACCTTC.

This clone was picked up one time. CDR3 loop: CASSLEWPGGNTIYF. Written as DNA, the CDR3 is TGTGCCAGCAGCTTGGAGTGGCCTGGTGGAAACACCATATATTTT. This rearrangement joins TRBV11-3 to TRBJ1-3; D gene unclear. Trimming removed 3 bases from V and 3 bases from J, with 12 bases in between. Germline V gives CDR1 SGHNT, CDR2 YENEEA. The length of the CDR3 is 15 residues.

This clone has a single count. The chain recombines TRBV7-6 with TRBJ2-1; D gene uncertain. This CDR3 comprises 12 residues. The V end was cut by 0 bases, the J end by 9 bases, with 6 bases between. CDR1 and CDR2 (germline): SGHVS, FNYEAQ. Written as DNA, the CDR3 is TGTGCCAGCAGCTTAGCGAACGGTGAGCAGTTCTTC. Amino acids: CASSLANGEQFF.